The T cell receptor beta chain described here comes from a study of blood T cells in healthy people across ages. Germline values: CDR1 MNHNS, CDR2 SASEGT. The germline V and J ends were trimmed by 6 bases and 4 bases, with 17 bases remaining between them. The CDR3 has 15 residues. The authors ran a second PCR of roughly 6 to 12 cycles using a sample-barcoded 5' primer and a J-beta primer mix. Each CDR3 protein gets one entry after TCRdb re-called the 5' RACE reads with MiXCR. The sample has some 780,000 distinct CDR3 sequences, more than 55% seen once. Sample: blood. The TCR comes from a man in his forties or fifties in good health. V and J are TRBV6-1 and TRBJ2-3; D perhaps matches TRBD1 (6 bases). This chain's CDR3 is CASSLQGIAADTQYF. Here the CDR3 DNA reads TGTGCCAGCAGCCTACAGGGAATTGCCGCAGATACGCAGTATTTT.